One TCR beta chain is described in this entry. Self-reported history from a screening survey and questionnaire set each donor's cohort. In Cohort 3, a recovered donor had either two negative PCRs, clearance, or symptom resolution. Sequenced by immunoSEQ multiplex PCR; TCRdb stores in-frame clones only, minus some. The sample lists around 500,000 clones, more than 75% occurring once. The data stem from a study of blood T cell repertoires in COVID-19. Whole-study context: Samples taken during acute and convalescent COVID-19 were collected in the United States, Italy and Spain.

CDR3 length: 15 residues. Germline values: CDR1 MNHNS, CDR2 SASEGT. The trim removed 2 bases at V and 3 bases at J, leaving 5 bases unmatched. This sequence joins TRBV6-1 and TRBJ2-7, with 9 bases lining up with TRBD1. The receptor was derived from a middle-aged woman who had recovered from COVID-19. The specimen was PBMCs or T cells enriched from blood (not recorded which). DNA of the CDR3: TGTGCCAGCAGTGAATTTGGGACAGGGTTCTACGAGCAGTACTTC. Protein: CASSEFGTGFYEQYF.